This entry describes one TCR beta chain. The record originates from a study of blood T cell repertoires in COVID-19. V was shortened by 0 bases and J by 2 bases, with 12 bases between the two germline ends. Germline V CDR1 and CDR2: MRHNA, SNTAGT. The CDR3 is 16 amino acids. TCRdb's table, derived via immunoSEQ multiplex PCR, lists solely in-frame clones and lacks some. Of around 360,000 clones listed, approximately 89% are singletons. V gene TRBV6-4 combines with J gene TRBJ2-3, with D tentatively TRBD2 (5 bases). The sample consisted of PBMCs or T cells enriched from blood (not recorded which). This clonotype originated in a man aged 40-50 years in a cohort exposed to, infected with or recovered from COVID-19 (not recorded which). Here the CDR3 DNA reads TGTGCCAGCAGTGACTCAGGCAATAGCGACACAGATACGCAGTATTTT. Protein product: CASSDSGNSDTDTQYF.